This T cell receptor beta chain was observed in a study of cytomegalovirus exposure and HLA in healthy donors. Trimming shortened V by 2 bases and J by 2 bases, and 6 bases separated the two germline ends. The CDR3 runs to 13 residues. Germline V gene data show CDR1 as ENHRY and CDR2 as SYGVKD. Study results and limitations: Cytomegalovirus-associated TCR beta chains were listed, numbering some 170.

This PCR relied on a set of 60 Vbeta primers and 13 Jbeta primers. The repertoire was sequenced with immunoSEQ multiplex PCR; TCRdb's copy has only in-frame clones and lacks some. The sample consists of approximately 70,000 clones, just over 75% of them appearing once. As concerns this clone: Its specificity is unknown.

The source material was PBMCs. The V and J genes are TRBV10-3 and TRBJ1-2, with D possibly being TRBD1 (5 bases). This sequence originates from a man aged 45-60 years in good health and CMV-seronegative. CDR3 nucleotides: TGTGCCATCAGTGAGGGGGGGAACTATGGCTACACCTTC. Encoded protein: CAISEGGNYGYTF.